Presented here are 19 T cell receptor beta chains from one specimen sequenced in a study of T cell repertoires in cytomegalovirus infection. TCRdb re-called the reads with MiXCR, one entry per CDR3 protein. The table records some 200,000 distinct CDR3 sequences, roughly 9.8% of them present only once. The material sequenced was PBMCs. These receptors all stem from a human donor in good health (CMV status not recorded). Some clones in this sample may be carry-over from other donors' samples.

J is TRBJ2-3 and V is TRBV7-9, with no clear D. CDR3 length equals 14 residues. CDR1 SEHNR and CDR2 FQNEAQ come from the germline V gene (reference sequence). Trimming took off 3 bases at V and 1 base at J, with 8 bases between the two ends. The CDR3 loop reads CASSFTIGTDTQYF. The CDR3 region has the DNA TGTGCCAGCAGCTTTACCATTGGCACAGATACGCAGTATTTT.

This clonotype was detected ten times or more. J is TRBJ1-2 and V is TRBV7-2; 8 bases are shared with TRBD1. Trimming removed 5 bases from V and 5 bases from J; junction bases left unmatched: 13. Germline CDR1 SGHTA, CDR2 FQGNSA. This CDR3 has 16 residues. Written as DNA, the CDR3 is TGTGCCAGCAGCGTATACTCGACAGGGGTGGAGTATGGCTACACCTTC. Protein product: CASSVYSTGVEYGYTF.

As concerns this clonotype: A read error is possible here, since a much larger clone lies one base away. The chain combines TRBV14 with TRBJ1-6, with 7 bases lining up with TRBD1. Per germline, CDR1 SGHDN and CDR2 FVKESK. CDR3 length equals 14 residues. The trim removed 5 bases at V and 15 bases at J, leaving 13 bases unmatched. The CDR3 sequence: CASSKTTGNPHLHF. CDR3 bases: TGTGCCAGCAGCAAAACGACAGGGAACCCCCACCTCCACTTT.

The chain employs TRBV7-2 and TRBJ2-7, with TRBD2 as a possible D gene (6 bases). The CDR3 is made up of 14 amino acids. Trimming pared 1 base from V and 5 bases from J, leaving 12 bases between. Germline CDR1 reads SGHTA; CDR2 reads FQGNSA. CDR3 in amino acids: CASSLVGSGDEQYF. The CDR3 region has the DNA TGTGCCAGCAGCTTAGTTGGTAGCGGAGACGAGCAGTACTTC.

The chain links TRBV20-1 to TRBJ2-5; 8 bases map to TRBD2. V was pared by 5 bases and J by 8 bases, with 16 bases of the junction left unmatched. This CDR3 is built from 15 residues. CDR1 is DFQATT and CDR2 is SNEGSKA in the germline V gene (reference sequence). CDR3 sequence (DNA): TGCAGTGCTTACGGGGGGGCAGAACCAAGAGAAACCCAGTACTTC. Translated: CSAYGGAEPRETQYF.

This clonotype was seen ten or more times. This chain joins TRBV12-3 or TRBV12-4 and TRBJ2-2, with TRBD2 matching 8 bases. The CDR3 consists of 15 residues. The V segment lost 5 bases and the J segment 7 bases; nucleotides outside the gene matches: 9. CDR3 in DNA: TGTGCCAGCAGTACCCGCGGGGGGCCATTCGGGGAGCTGTTTTTT. Protein: CASSTRGGPFGELFF.

In this sample, this clonotype turned up a few times. V is TRBV6-2 or TRBV6-3 and J is TRBJ2-3; TRBD2 matches at 10 bases. The CDR3 is 17 residues long. The germline V gene encodes CDR1 MNHEY and CDR2 SVGEGT. Unmatched junction bases numbered 10, after V lost 5 bases and J lost 2 bases. The CDR3, as DNA: TGTGCCAGCAGTACATCCGCGCTAGCGGGGGTCACAGATACGCAGTATTTT. Translating gives CASSTSALAGVTDTQYF.

The CDR3: CSARLAPASGKPEQYF. In DNA, the CDR3 is TGCAGTGCTAGGCTTGCACCGGCTAGCGGGAAACCCGAGCAGTACTTC. This chain links TRBV20-1 with TRBJ2-7; 9 bases are shared with TRBD2. V shed 3 bases and J 6 bases; nucleotides not matched to a gene: 15. This CDR3 is 16 amino acids long. Germline V lookup: CDR1 DFQATT, CDR2 SNEGSKA (reference sequence).

This clonotype occurred many times. V gene TRBV11-2 combines with J gene TRBJ2-1, with a possible D match to TRBD1 (6 bases). Per germline, CDR1 SGHAT and CDR2 FQNNGV. The ends were cut back, 5 bases at V and 5 bases at J, with 13 bases in the middle. The CDR3 runs 14 residues. The CDR3 loop is CASSPIRTDNEQFF. CDR3 coding DNA: TGTGCCAGCAGCCCGATCCGGACAGACAATGAGCAGTTCTTC.

This clonotype has just one count. The junction shows a germline mismatch at one end, possibly a read error. The chain joins TRBV7-8 to TRBJ2-1; 8 bases fit TRBD2. Germline-derived CDR1 and CDR2 are SGHVS and FQNEAQ. This CDR3 spans 18 amino acids. The CDR3 nucleotides are TGTGCCAGCAGCCCCCCTGTGGTAGCGGGAACGTTATACAATGAGCATTACTTC. It is translated as CASSPPVVAGTLYNEHYF.

Many counts were recorded for this clonotype. The V and J genes are TRBV6-2 or TRBV6-3 and TRBJ1-1, with TRBD1 matching 7 bases. V lost 5 bases to trimming and J lost 7 bases; unmatched junction nucleotides: 13. CDR1 and CDR2 (germline): MNHEY, SVGEGT. This CDR3 has 15 amino acids. CDR3 amino acids: CASSRSPRRDSEAFF. The DNA for the CDR3 is TGTGCCAGCAGTCGCAGCCCTCGCCGGGACAGTGAAGCTTTCTTT.

This chain joins TRBV7-9 and TRBJ2-3; perhaps TRBD1 as D (5 bases). This CDR3 spans 15 amino acids. V was shortened by 2 bases and J by 0 bases, with 9 bases between the two germline ends. Germline V gene sequence: CDR1 SEHNR, CDR2 FQNEAQ (reference sequence). DNA for the CDR3: TGTGCCAGCAGCTTACGACAGACTAGCACAGATACGCAGTATTTT. This translates into CASSLRQTSTDTQYF.

This clonotype has at least ten counts. The rearrangement links TRBV7-9 to TRBJ1-2, with 7 bases fitting TRBD1. Germline loops: CDR1 SEHNR, CDR2 FQNEAQ (reference sequence). V lost 3 bases to trimming and J lost 6 bases; unmatched junction nucleotides: 7. The CDR3 is 14 residues long. As DNA, the CDR3 is TGTGCCAGCAGCTTTCACGACAGGGTGGATGGCTACACCTTC. This codes for CASSFHDRVDGYTF.

This clonotype was observed a handful of times. The V call is TRBV10-3, the J call TRBJ1-2, with no clear D. The germline V and J ends were trimmed by 0 bases and 2 bases, with 7 bases remaining between them. Germline-derived CDR1 and CDR2 are ENHRY and SYGVKD. This CDR3 spans 14 amino acids. In DNA form, the CDR3 reads TGTGCCATCAGTGAGTCGGCTTCAAACTATGGCTACACCTTC. This codes for CAISESASNYGYTF.

The chain links TRBV15 to TRBJ1-5; maybe TRBD1 (5 bases). Germline CDR1 and CDR2: LNHNV and YYDKDF (reference sequence). The CDR3 is 18 residues long. Trimming stripped 0 bases from V and 0 bases from J, with 15 bases between. The CDR3 coding sequence is TGTGCCACCAGCAGAGATCAGGGAGACATCTATAGCAATCAGCCCCAGCATTTT. Translating it yields CATSRDQGDIYSNQPQHF.

This clonotype has just a few counts. This chain links TRBV20-1 with TRBJ1-5; D might be TRBD1 (5 bases). The germline CDR1 and CDR2 sequences are DFQATT and SNEGSKA (reference sequence). The ends were cut back, 4 bases at V and 0 bases at J, with 13 bases in the middle. The CDR3 spans 15 residues. The CDR3: CSATPGTLSNQPQHF. The DNA for the CDR3 is TGCAGTGCTACCCCAGGGACCCTTAGCAATCAGCCCCAGCATTTT.

This clonotype was recorded many times. The chain links TRBV7-2 to TRBJ1-5; 10 positions match TRBD1. J was trimmed by 4 bases and V by 5 bases; bases with no gene match: 8. The CDR3 runs to 16 residues. Germline V gene data show CDR1 as SGHTA and CDR2 as FQGNSA. The CDR3 DNA reads TGTGCCAGCAGCACGCAGGGGGGACAGGGGAATCAGCCCCAGCATTTT. Translation gives CASSTQGGQGNQPQHF.

This clonotype has ten or more counts. The genes are TRBV7-2 and TRBJ2-7; 10 bases line up with TRBD1. The CDR3 sequence is 16 residues long. The junction had 9 bases not matched to a gene; V was cut back by 4 bases and J by 3 bases. The germline CDR1 and CDR2 sequences are SGHTA and FQGNSA. CDR3 nucleotide sequence: TGTGCCAGCAGCTGGATGGGACAGGGGCGATACTACGAGCAGTACTTC. It specifies CASSWMGQGRYYEQYF.

This clonotype was detected ten times or more. V usage is TRBV7-2 and J usage is TRBJ1-2, with D perhaps TRBD1 (5 bases). The CDR3 has 13 amino acids. Germline V gene data show CDR1 as SGHTA and CDR2 as FQGNSA. The germline V and J ends were trimmed by 2 bases and 2 bases, with 6 bases remaining between them. This CDR3 is CASSLQGNYGYTF. The CDR3 coding sequence is TGTGCCAGCAGCTTACAGGGAAACTATGGCTACACCTTC.